The 12 T cell receptor beta chains below come from one sample, sequenced in a study of T-cell memory formation after mild COVID-19. From the 5' RACE reads, TCRdb called clonotypes with MiXCR, one entry per CDR3 protein. The sample yields a few hundred thousand distinct CDR3 sequences, 20% to 25% seen once. Sequencing was done on a sample of PBMCs or a T cell subset sorted from them (not recorded which). The receptors come from a man between 18 and 35 years old who had mild COVID-19 (a few samples of this study predate the infection). Cell type and time point are not known.

The table lists this clonotype with a count of one. CDR3 protein: CASSRGEGPGGELFF. The CDR3 bases are TGCGCCAGCAGCCGGGGAGAGGGGCCTGGCGGGGAGCTGTTTTTT. The V call is TRBV4-3, the J call TRBJ2-2, with D perhaps assigned TRBD1 or TRBD2 (5 bases each). The CDR3 contains 15 residues. Germline values: CDR1 LGHNA, CDR2 YSLEER. Trimming stripped 4 bases from V and 7 bases from J, with 16 bases between.

This clonotype was seen a single time. The V call is TRBV7-9, the J call TRBJ2-1, with TRBD2 matching 9 bases. CDR3 length: 15 residues. V lost 5 bases to trimming and J lost 5 bases; unmatched junction nucleotides: 7. The V gene's germline CDR1 is SEHNR and CDR2 FQNEAQ (reference sequence). The CDR3 region has the DNA TGTGCCAGCAGCCCGCGGGGGGGGCCCAACAATGAGCAGTTCTTC. Translation gives CASSPRGGPNNEQFF.

This clonotype was counted a few times. The chain recombines TRBV4-1 with TRBJ2-7, with a weak D call TRBD2 (5 bases). Germline-derived CDR1 and CDR2 are MGHRA and YSYEKL. V gave up 2 bases and J gave up 0 bases, with 14 bases separating them. There are 16 residues in the CDR3. DNA for the CDR3: TGCGCCAGCAGCCAAAGGAGGTCTGCGGGCTCCTACGAGCAGTACTTC. It specifies CASSQRRSAGSYEQYF.

This clonotype showed up just once. The chain joins TRBV5-1 to TRBJ1-1, with a possible D match to TRBD1 (5 bases). This CDR3 is 14 amino acids long. The germline CDR1 and CDR2 sequences are SGHRS and YFSETQ. V dropped 0 bases and J dropped 3 bases, with 9 bases sitting between them. The chain's CDR3 is CASSLVGVDTEAFF. The CDR3 bases are TGCGCCAGCAGCTTGGTAGGGGTCGACACTGAAGCTTTCTTT.

This clonotype was observed a handful of times. J is TRBJ2-3 and V is TRBV7-6; D unresolved. Germline V CDR1 and CDR2: SGHVS, FNYEAQ. This CDR3 comprises 15 residues. V was shortened by 2 bases and J by 2 bases, with 11 bases between the two germline ends. This chain's CDR3 is CASSLLMGSTDTQYF. CDR3 coding DNA: TGTGCCAGCAGCTTATTAATGGGGTCCACAGATACGCAGTATTTT.

The rearrangement uses TRBV9 and TRBJ1-1, with D uncertain. CDR1 and CDR2 from the germline V gene are SGDLS and YYNGEE. This CDR3 has 14 amino acids. Trimming shortened V by 3 bases and J by 1 base, and 10 bases separated the two germline ends. As DNA, the CDR3 is TGTGCCAGCAGCGCCACGGACGGGAACACTGAAGCTTTCTTT. Its translation is CASSATDGNTEAFF.

The sample holds a few counts of this clonotype. The rearrangement joins TRBV20-1 to TRBJ1-5; no reliable D call. Germline V lookup: CDR1 DFQATT, CDR2 SNEGSKA (reference sequence). The CDR3 contains 15 residues. Trimming removed 0 bases at V and 2 bases at J, with 11 bases between. Here the CDR3 reads CSARDSTAGNQPQHF. In nucleotides, the CDR3 is TGCAGTGCTAGAGATAGCACGGCCGGCAATCAGCCCCAGCATTTT.

This clonotype appeared a few times. This chain uses TRBV28 with TRBJ2-7, with D unresolved. Trimming cost V 1 base and J 5 bases, with 9 bases left between them. Germline assignment: CDR1 MDHEN and CDR2 SYDVKM. The CDR3 consists of 13 residues. This CDR3 is CASSLSQEHEQYV. In DNA, the CDR3 is TGTGCCAGCAGTTTATCTCAGGAGCACGAGCAGTACGTC.

This clonotype was observed a handful of times. The chain employs TRBV12-3 or TRBV12-4 and TRBJ1-4, with unresolved D. Trimming cost V 7 bases and J 8 bases, with 17 bases left between them. The CDR3 length is 14 residues. The CDR3 region has the DNA TGTGCCAGCACCCAATGGGTATCGTTCGAAAAACTGTTTTTT. Translation gives CASTQWVSFEKLFF.

This clonotype was seen repeatedly, ten times or more. The CDR3 DNA sequence: TGCAGCGCTCGGACACTTACGAACACTGAAGCTTTCTTT. Protein: CSARTLTNTEAFF. The chain is built from TRBV29-1 and TRBJ1-1; weak D call: TRBD1 (5 bases). Germline V gene data show CDR1 as SQVTM and CDR2 as ANQGSEA. This CDR3 has 13 amino acids. V was trimmed by 7 bases and J by 1 base, leaving 13 bases between them. The variable domain in full, with the rest retrieved from reference TRBV29-1 and TRBJ1-1, is SAVISQKPSRDICQRGTSLTIQCQVDSQVTMMFWYRQQPGQSLTLIATANQGSEATYESGFVIDKFPISRPNLTFSTLTVSNMSPEDSSIYLCSARTLTNTEAFFGQGTRLTVV.

This clonotype was seen a handful of times. The chain couples TRBV6-5 to TRBJ2-3, with a weak D call TRBD1 (6 bases). V was clipped by 0 bases and J by 4 bases, with 11 bases between them. This CDR3 is built from 15 residues. The germline gives CDR1 MNHEY, CDR2 SVGAGI. The CDR3 region is CASSYSIRGADTQYF. The CDR3 bases are TGTGCCAGCAGTTACTCGATCAGGGGCGCAGATACGCAGTATTTT.

The sample holds a few counts of this clonotype. The J gene is TRBJ2-7, the V gene TRBV5-1; TRBD2 matches 7 bases. V gave up 4 bases and J gave up 0 bases; unmatched junction bases: 7. The CDR3 loop spans 15 amino acids. The germline gives CDR1 SGHRS, CDR2 YFSETQ. CDR3 nucleotide sequence: TGCGCCAGCAGCGTTAGCGGGTCGTTCTCCTACGAGCAGTACTTC. It yields the protein CASSVSGSFSYEQYF.